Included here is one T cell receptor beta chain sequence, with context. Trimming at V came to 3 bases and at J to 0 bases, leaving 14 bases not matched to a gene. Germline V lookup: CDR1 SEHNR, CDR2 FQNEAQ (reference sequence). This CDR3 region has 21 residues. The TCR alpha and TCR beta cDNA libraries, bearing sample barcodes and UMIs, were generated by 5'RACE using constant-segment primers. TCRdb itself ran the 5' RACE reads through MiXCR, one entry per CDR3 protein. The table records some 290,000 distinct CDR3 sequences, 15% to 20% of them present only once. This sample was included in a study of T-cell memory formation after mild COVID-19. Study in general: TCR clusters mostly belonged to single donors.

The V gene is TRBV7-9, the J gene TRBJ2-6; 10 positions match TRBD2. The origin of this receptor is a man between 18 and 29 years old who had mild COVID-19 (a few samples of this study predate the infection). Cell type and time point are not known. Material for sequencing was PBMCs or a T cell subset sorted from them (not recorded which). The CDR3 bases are TGTGCCAGCAGCTTTCGGACTAGCGGTAGGGCTTTGACCTCTGGGGCCAACGTCCTGACTTTC. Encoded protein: CASSFRTSGRALTSGANVLTF.